This T cell receptor (beta chain) was retrieved from a study of blood T cell repertoires in COVID-19. Overall study: The study drew acute and convalescent COVID-19 samples from the United States, Italy and Spain. T cells, B-cell-depleted T cells, or PBMCs provided the cDNA or gDNA that served as material.

Original processing notes: Amplification of reference gene primers was used by the study to estimate nucleated cell counts. TCRdb's table, derived via immunoSEQ multiplex PCR, lists solely in-frame clones and lacks some. That table is the source of V, J and clone size, and D and trimming were worked out from the DNA. The repertoire has fewer than 20,000 clones, approximately 88% of them found once; the top ten carry roughly 8.3%. CDR1 and CDR2 from the germline V gene are MNHEY and SVGAGI. Trimming removed 7 bases at V and 3 bases at J, with 10 bases between. The CDR3 contains 13 residues. The source of this sequence is a human donor in a cohort sampled during active COVID-19. The donor label of this sample is uncertain. The chain carries TRBV6-5 and TRBJ2-1; D might be TRBD1 (5 bases). Sequencing was done on a sample of peripheral blood. CDR3: CASNLRGYNEQFF. The CDR3 DNA follows: TGTGCCAGCAACCTAAGGGGCTACAATGAGCAGTTCTTC.